A selection of T cell receptor beta chains follows, all from one sample in a study of human T cells and chemical hapten exposure. TCRdb used MiXCR to reprocess the RACE reads, holding one entry per CDR3 protein. The sample gives approximately 71,000 distinct CDR3 sequences, 11% of which show up once; approximately 1.4% is in the top ten. Sequences were derived from whole blood, sampled in connection with sensitization to the hapten diphenylcyclopropenone (DPC). These receptors originate from a woman in her forties or fifties with alopecia areata. Some clones in this sample may be carry-over from other donors' samples. The CDR3 runs from the conserved cysteine through the conserved F or W. The D gene is left open where the match is weak. Clone size appears in some rows only: once, few, many, or a class for an expanded clone.

V gene: TRBV20-1; J gene: TRBJ2-1; clone size: few; D gene: TRBD2; CDR3 protein: CSVGAGSYNEQFF; CDR3 DNA: TGCAGTGTAGGAGCGGGGTCTTACAATGAGCAGTTCTTC
V gene: TRBV11-2; J gene: TRBJ2-7; clone size: many; D gene: -; CDR3 protein: CASSLDLDGSYEQYF; CDR3 DNA: TGTGCCAGCAGCTTAGACTTAGACGGATCCTACGAGCAGTACTTC
V gene: TRBV2; J gene: TRBJ1-1; clone size: many; D gene: TRBD1; CDR3 protein: CASRERQGAGEAFF; CDR3 DNA: TGTGCCAGCAGGGAACGACAGGGGGCAGGTGAAGCTTTCTTT
V gene: TRBV2; J gene: TRBJ2-1; clone size: many; D gene: TRBD2; CDR3 protein: CASSEVPGTTNNEQFF; CDR3 DNA: TGTGCCAGCAGTGAAGTCCCCGGGACTACAAACAATGAGCAGTTCTTC
V gene: TRBV6-1; J gene: TRBJ1-5; clone size: few; D gene: -; CDR3 protein: CASKGPGDQPQHF; CDR3 DNA: TGTGCCAGCAAGGGGCCGGGGGATCAGCCCCAGCATTTT
V gene: TRBV7-2; J gene: TRBJ1-1; clone size: many; D gene: TRBD1; CDR3 protein: CASSSGQALSNTEAFF; CDR3 DNA: TGTGCCAGCAGCTCCGGACAGGCCTTATCGAACACTGAAGCTTTCTTT
V gene: TRBV14; J gene: TRBJ2-7; clone size: few; D gene: TRBD1; CDR3 protein: CASSRSPGTGLFEQYF; CDR3 DNA: TGTGCCAGCAGCCGATCCCCCGGGACAGGGTTGTTCGAGCAGTACTTC
V gene: TRBV5-6; J gene: TRBJ1-4; clone size: many; D gene: TRBD1; CDR3 protein: CASSALPRTGKWEKLFF; CDR3 DNA: TGTGCCAGCAGCGCCTTGCCCCGGACAGGAAAGTGGGAAAAACTGTTTTTT
V gene: TRBV10-3; J gene: TRBJ2-6; clone size: -; D gene: TRBD1; CDR3 protein: CAIRETGDGANVLTF; CDR3 DNA: TGTGCCATCAGAGAGACAGGGGATGGGGCCAACGTCCTGACTTTC
V gene: TRBV20-1; J gene: TRBJ2-6; clone size: -; D gene: TRBD1; CDR3 protein: CSAPQGAGANVLTF; CDR3 DNA: TGCAGTGCTCCGCAGGGGGCTGGGGCCAACGTCCTGACTTTC
V gene: TRBV10-1; J gene: TRBJ2-1; clone size: many; D gene: -; CDR3 protein: CASSRGFPYNEQFF; CDR3 DNA: TGCGCCAGCAGCCGGGGCTTTCCCTACAATGAGCAGTTCTTC
V gene: TRBV25-1; J gene: TRBJ2-1; clone size: many; D gene: TRBD1; CDR3 protein: CASSGQQGANYNEQFF; CDR3 DNA: TGTGCCAGCAGTGGACAACAGGGGGCCAACTACAATGAGCAGTTCTTC
V gene: TRBV6-4; J gene: TRBJ1-2; clone size: few; D gene: -; CDR3 protein: CASPRTDVNYGYTF; CDR3 DNA: TGTGCCAGCCCAAGGACGGATGTGAACTATGGCTACACCTTC
V gene: TRBV29-1; J gene: TRBJ1-5; clone size: many; D gene: -; CDR3 protein: CSVDLGSNQPQHF; CDR3 DNA: TGCAGCGTTGACTTGGGGAGCAATCAGCCCCAGCATTTT
V gene: TRBV25-1; J gene: TRBJ1-6; clone size: many; D gene: TRBD1; CDR3 protein: CASSGTGGPLHF; CDR3 DNA: TGTGCCAGCAGTGGGACAGGTGGACCCCTCCACTTT
V gene: TRBV6-2/TRBV6-3; J gene: TRBJ1-5; clone size: many; D gene: -; CDR3 protein: CASSFSGRTQPQHF; CDR3 DNA: TGTGCCAGCTCATTCTCGGGGCGAACTCAGCCCCAGCATTTT
V gene: TRBV3-1; J gene: TRBJ2-3; clone size: -; D gene: -; CDR3 protein: CASSRGLDTQYF; CDR3 DNA: TGTGCCAGCAGCCGGGGACTGGATACGCAGTATTTT
V gene: TRBV9; J gene: TRBJ2-2; clone size: few; D gene: TRBD2; CDR3 protein: CASSGKAGVGELFF; CDR3 DNA: TGTGCCAGCAGCGGTAAAGCGGGAGTCGGGGAGCTGTTTTTT
V gene: TRBV4-3; J gene: TRBJ1-4; clone size: few; D gene: TRBD1; CDR3 protein: CASSQGTGENEKLFF; CDR3 DNA: TGCGCCAGCAGCCAAGGGACAGGGGAGAATGAAAAACTGTTTTTT
V gene: TRBV11-2; J gene: TRBJ2-1; clone size: -; D gene: TRBD1; CDR3 protein: CASRPTRDRGYNEQFF; CDR3 DNA: TGTGCCAGCCGGCCTACACGGGACAGGGGATACAATGAGCAGTTCTTC
V gene: TRBV7-2; J gene: TRBJ2-3; clone size: -; D gene: TRBD2; CDR3 protein: CASSLTSGSLDTQYF; CDR3 DNA: TGTGCCAGCAGCTTGACTAGCGGGAGTTTGGATACGCAGTATTTT
V gene: TRBV4-1; J gene: TRBJ2-1; clone size: few; D gene: -; CDR3 protein: CASSHPPGNLYNEQFF; CDR3 DNA: TGCGCCAGCAGCCACCCTCCCGGGAACCTATACAATGAGCAGTTCTTC
V gene: TRBV11-2; J gene: TRBJ2-5; clone size: few; D gene: -; CDR3 protein: CASSLGVGETQYF; CDR3 DNA: TGTGCCAGCAGCTTGGGTGTGGGGGAGACCCAGTACTTC
V gene: TRBV7-9; J gene: TRBJ1-1; clone size: many; D gene: -; CDR3 protein: CASSPPPGDDTEAFF; CDR3 DNA: TGTGCCAGCAGCCCCCCCCCAGGGGACGACACTGAAGCTTTCTTT
V gene: TRBV7-6; J gene: TRBJ2-2; clone size: -; D gene: TRBD2; CDR3 protein: CASSPTSGAAGELFF; CDR3 DNA: TGTGCCAGCAGCCCTACTAGCGGGGCCGCCGGGGAGCTGTTTTTT
V gene: TRBV27; J gene: TRBJ2-3; clone size: many; D gene: -; CDR3 protein: CASSPPLAGRTDTQYF; CDR3 DNA: TGTGCCAGCAGTCCCCCTCTCGCGGGGCGCACAGATACGCAGTATTTT
V gene: TRBV3-1; J gene: TRBJ1-1; clone size: many; D gene: -; CDR3 protein: CASSQKTGNTEAFF; CDR3 DNA: TGTGCCAGCAGCCAAAAGACAGGGAACACTGAAGCTTTCTTT
V gene: TRBV7-8; J gene: TRBJ2-4; clone size: many; D gene: -; CDR3 protein: CASSPAYIQYF; CDR3 DNA: TGTGCCAGCAGCCCAGCCTACATTCAGTACTTC
V gene: TRBV20-1; J gene: TRBJ2-2; clone size: -; D gene: -; CDR3 protein: CSARGLVDGELFF; CDR3 DNA: TGCAGTGCTAGGGGTCTAGTAGACGGGGAGCTGTTTTTT
V gene: TRBV7-8; J gene: TRBJ2-5; clone size: many; D gene: TRBD2; CDR3 protein: CASSLRSPSGSPETQYF; CDR3 DNA: TGTGCCAGCAGCTTGCGTTCGCCTAGCGGGAGTCCAGAGACCCAGTACTTC
V gene: TRBV11-2; J gene: TRBJ2-5; clone size: many; D gene: TRBD1; CDR3 protein: CASSFVRQGFQETQYF; CDR3 DNA: TGTGCCAGCAGCTTCGTTCGACAGGGATTCCAAGAGACCCAGTACTTC
V gene: TRBV29-1; J gene: TRBJ2-2; clone size: -; D gene: -; CDR3 protein: CSVEGGSNTGELFF; CDR3 DNA: TGCAGCGTGGAGGGCGGGTCCAACACCGGGGAGCTGTTTTTT
V gene: TRBV6-2/TRBV6-3; J gene: TRBJ1-1; clone size: many; D gene: -; CDR3 protein: CASSTRLNTEAFF; CDR3 DNA: TGTGCCAGCAGTACCCGGTTAAACACTGAAGCTTTCTTT
V gene: TRBV20-1; J gene: TRBJ2-1; clone size: few; D gene: -; CDR3 protein: CSAKESSYNEQFF; CDR3 DNA: TGCAGTGCCAAAGAGAGCTCCTACAATGAGCAGTTCTTC
V gene: TRBV5-1; J gene: TRBJ1-4; clone size: -; D gene: -; CDR3 protein: CASRKQSPRNEKLFF; CDR3 DNA: TGCGCCAGCAGAAAGCAGTCGCCTCGTAATGAAAAACTGTTTTTT
V gene: TRBV4-1; J gene: TRBJ1-1; clone size: many; D gene: -; CDR3 protein: CASSQGPGLGPEAFF; CDR3 DNA: TGCGCCAGCAGCCAAGGTCCGGGACTAGGACCTGAAGCTTTCTTT
V gene: TRBV5-4; J gene: TRBJ2-3; clone size: -; D gene: -; CDR3 protein: CASSPQVGRSTDTQYF; CDR3 DNA: TGTGCCAGCAGCCCGCAGGTTGGCCGGAGCACAGATACGCAGTATTTT
V gene: TRBV20-1; J gene: TRBJ1-4; clone size: -; D gene: -; CDR3 protein: CSGSGGTEKLFF; CDR3 DNA: TGCAGTGGCTCTGGGGGGACTGAAAAACTGTTTTTT
V gene: TRBV12-3/TRBV12-4; J gene: TRBJ2-7; clone size: -; D gene: -; CDR3 protein: CASSLGGGYEQYF; CDR3 DNA: TGTGCCAGCAGTTTAGGAGGGGGTTACGAGCAGTACTTC
V gene: TRBV5-1; J gene: TRBJ1-4; clone size: many; D gene: -; CDR3 protein: CASSLGSEASEKLFF; CDR3 DNA: TGCGCCAGCAGCTTGGGAAGTGAGGCCAGTGAAAAACTGTTTTTT
V gene: TRBV29-1; J gene: TRBJ1-1; clone size: -; D gene: -; CDR3 protein: CSVGTANTEAFF; CDR3 DNA: TGCAGCGTTGGGACAGCGAACACTGAAGCTTTCTTT
V gene: TRBV5-6; J gene: TRBJ2-1; clone size: -; D gene: -; CDR3 protein: CASSPGWYNYNEQFF; CDR3 DNA: TGTGCCAGCAGTCCCGGTTGGTATAACTACAATGAGCAGTTCTTC